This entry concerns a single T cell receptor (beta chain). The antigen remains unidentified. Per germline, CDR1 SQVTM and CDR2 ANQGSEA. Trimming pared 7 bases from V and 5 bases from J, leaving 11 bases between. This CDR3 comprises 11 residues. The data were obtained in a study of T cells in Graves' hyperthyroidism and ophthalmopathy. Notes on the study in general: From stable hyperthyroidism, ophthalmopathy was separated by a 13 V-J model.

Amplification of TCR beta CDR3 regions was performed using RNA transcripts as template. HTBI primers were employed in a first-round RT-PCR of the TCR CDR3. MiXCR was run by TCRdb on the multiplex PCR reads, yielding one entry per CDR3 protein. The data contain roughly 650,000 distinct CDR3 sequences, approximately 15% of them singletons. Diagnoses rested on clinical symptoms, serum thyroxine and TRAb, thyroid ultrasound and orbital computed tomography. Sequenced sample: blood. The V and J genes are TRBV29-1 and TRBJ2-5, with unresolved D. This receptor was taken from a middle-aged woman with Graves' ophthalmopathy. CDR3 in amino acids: CSGRTGETQYF. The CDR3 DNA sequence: TGCAGCGGCAGGACCGGGGAGACCCAGTACTTC.